The rows below give T cell receptor beta chains drawn from one sample of a study of regulatory T cells in long-lasting Graves disease. MiXCR was run by TCRdb on the multiplex PCR reads, yielding one entry per CDR3 protein. This table has hundreds of thousands of distinct CDR3 sequences, less than 25% appearing once. The sample was peripheral blood mononuclear cells (PBMCs), taken when the disease was refractory, from a patient treated with antithyroid drugs. These receptors originate from a female donor with Graves disease. The CDR3 runs from the conserved cysteine through the conserved F or W. The D gene is left open where the match is weak. Not all rows give a size; the values are once, few, many and, for expanded clones, a class.

D: TRBD2; J: TRBJ2-2; size: many; V: TRBV28; CDR3: CASSSITSGRNTGELFF; DNA: TGTGCCAGCAGTTCGATAACTAGCGGGAGGAACACCGGGGAGCTGTTTTTT
D: TRBD1; J: TRBJ2-7; size: few; V: TRBV15; CDR3: CATSSDRGPYEQYF; DNA: TGTGCCACCAGCTCAGACAGGGGACCCTACGAGCAGTACTTC
D: TRBD1; J: TRBJ2-2; size: -; V: TRBV20-1; CDR3: CSAQTGGFGGELFF; DNA: TGCAGTGCTCAGACAGGGGGCTTCGGCGGGGAGCTGTTTTTT
D: TRBD1; J: TRBJ1-1; size: once; V: TRBV20-1; CDR3: CSASIGQAHTEAFF; DNA: TGCAGTGCCTCAATTGGACAGGCCCACACTGAAGCTTTCTTT
D: -; J: TRBJ2-7; size: many; V: TRBV29-1; CDR3: CSVSREWGEQYF; DNA: TGCAGCGTTTCCCGGGAGTGGGGGGAGCAGTACTTC
D: -; J: TRBJ2-2; size: -; V: TRBV7-2; CDR3: CASSFYRVDTGELFF; DNA: TGTGCCAGCAGCTTTTACAGGGTGGACACCGGGGAGCTGTTTTTT
D: -; J: TRBJ1-1; size: many; V: TRBV6-1; CDR3: CASRKDEWGTEAFF; DNA: TGTGCCAGCAGGAAGGATGAATGGGGCACTGAAGCTTTCTTT
D: TRBD1; J: TRBJ1-2; size: few; V: TRBV19; CDR3: CASKWQGATGGYTF; DNA: TGTGCCAGTAAGTGGCAGGGGGCAACGGGCGGCTACACCTTC
D: TRBD2; J: TRBJ2-7; size: many; V: TRBV6-1; CDR3: CASSPGTSGHYEQYF; DNA: TGTGCCAGCAGTCCGGGGACTAGCGGACACTACGAGCAGTACTTC
D: -; J: TRBJ1-1; size: -; V: TRBV20-1; CDR3: CSARMWGRGTEAFF; DNA: TGCAGTGCTAGAATGTGGGGTAGGGGCACTGAAGCTTTCTTT
D: TRBD1; J: TRBJ1-1; size: -; V: TRBV7-9; CDR3: CASSDTGGASEAFF; DNA: TGTGCCAGCAGTGACACAGGGGGGGCCTCTGAAGCTTTCTTT
D: -; J: TRBJ2-7; size: few; V: TRBV20-1; CDR3: CSAREQGGDEQYF; DNA: TGCAGTGCCCGAGAACAAGGGGGAGACGAGCAGTACTTC
D: TRBD1; J: TRBJ1-1; size: -; V: TRBV5-4; CDR3: CASSGTGQSNTEAFF; DNA: TGTGCCAGCAGCGGCACGGGACAGTCGAACACTGAAGCTTTCTTT
D: TRBD2; J: TRBJ2-7; size: many; V: TRBV10-3; CDR3: CAISRLAPQEYEQYF; DNA: TGTGCCATCAGTAGACTAGCGCCGCAGGAATACGAGCAGTACTTC
D: -; J: TRBJ2-7; size: many; V: TRBV18; CDR3: CASSPPNWGTYEQYF; DNA: TGTGCCAGCTCACCACCGAATTGGGGAACCTACGAGCAGTACTTC
D: -; J: TRBJ1-2; size: many; V: TRBV12-3/TRBV12-4; CDR3: CASSLTREVYGYTF; DNA: TGTGCCAGCAGCCTGACACGAGAGGTCTATGGCTACACCTTC
D: -; J: TRBJ1-1; size: many; V: TRBV29-1; CDR3: CSAQMAPTEAFF; DNA: TGCAGCGCCCAGATGGCTCCGACTGAAGCTTTCTTT
D: -; J: TRBJ2-2; size: -; V: TRBV27; CDR3: CASSLGGVNTGELFF; DNA: TGTGCCAGCAGTTTAGGAGGGGTGAACACCGGGGAGCTGTTTTTT
D: TRBD2; J: TRBJ2-2; size: few; V: TRBV10-3; CDR3: CAIESGTVGELFF; DNA: TGTGCCATCGAAAGCGGGACGGTCGGGGAGCTGTTTTTT
D: TRBD2; J: TRBJ2-5; size: -; V: TRBV10-3; CDR3: CAISEKLAGETQYF; DNA: TGTGCCATCAGTGAGAAACTAGCGGGAGAGACCCAGTACTTC
D: TRBD2; J: TRBJ2-7; size: -; V: TRBV20-1; CDR3: CSHWGAGGRSYEQYF; DNA: TGCAGTCATTGGGGGGCGGGAGGGCGGTCCTACGAGCAGTACTTC
D: -; J: TRBJ2-7; size: few; V: TRBV4-1; CDR3: CASSQVGRAYEQYF; DNA: TGCGCCAGCAGCCAAGTTGGGAGAGCCTACGAGCAGTACTTC